The entry that follows covers one T cell receptor (beta chain) sequence. Its antigen is currently unknown. The entry originates in a study of shared clonotypes between healthy human individuals. From germline, CDR1 is LGHNA and CDR2 YNFKEQ. Trimming stripped 2 bases from V and 0 bases from J, with 8 bases between. The length of the CDR3 is 16 residues. The authors ran the assay at deep level. Method: immunoSEQ multiplex PCR; TCRdb's copy keeps in-frame clones and lacks some. The top ten hold over 0.1% of the sample, which has 2,100,000 or so clones, approximately 96% seen once. Points from the study as a whole: Naive subsets tended to show greater estimated richness than memory subsets. Clonotype sharing levels among donors were expected to vary with sequencing depth.

This TCR was recovered from a young man in good health. The chain is built from TRBV4-2 and TRBJ2-6, with unresolved D. Sequenced input: naive CD4+ T cells sorted from blood. Described subset: CD45RA+ positively selected. For the CDR3, the DNA is TGTGCCAGCAGCCAAAAACAGATCTCTGGGGCCAACGTCCTGACTTTC. It is translated as CASSQKQISGANVLTF.